The next 12 T cell receptor beta chains were all read from a single sample in a study of OX40 agonist ivuxolimab in advanced cancers. Produced via immunoSEQ multiplex PCR; TCRdb's table is partial and in-frame only. The sample yields more than 70,000 clones, 86% seen once. The sample was CD4+ or CD8+ T cells sorted from blood, taken in a trial of the OX40 agonist ivuxolimab. These TCRs come from an adult with an advanced solid tumor such as melanoma, head and neck, liver or kidney cancer.

V is TRBV5-6 and J is TRBJ2-2; maybe TRBD2 (6 bases). This CDR3 spans 14 amino acids. V was trimmed by 3 bases and J by 5 bases, leaving 11 bases between them. Per germline, CDR1 SGHDT and CDR2 YYEEEE. The CDR3 protein is CASSSEGRTGELFF. In DNA form, the CDR3 reads TGTGCCAGCAGCTCGGAGGGTCGGACCGGGGAGCTGTTTTTT.

This chain uses TRBV28 with TRBJ1-4; D not resolved. The V and J ends lost 5 bases and 8 bases respectively, with 15 bases between them. Per the germline V gene, CDR1 is MDHEN and CDR2 is SYDVKM. The CDR3 is 14 amino acids. The CDR3 sequence: CASSLREPLEKLFF. The CDR3 DNA sequence: TGTGCCAGCAGTCTGCGGGAGCCTCTAGAAAAACTGTTTTTT.

The V call is TRBV2, the J call TRBJ1-2, with 8 bases identical to TRBD1. The CDR3 has 14 amino acids. CDR1 is SNHLY, CDR2 FYNNEI, per germline. V was clipped by 0 bases and J by 8 bases; unmatched bases: 5. The CDR3 protein is CASSEARAGGGYTF. For the CDR3, the DNA is TGTGCCAGCAGTGAAGCGCGGGCAGGGGGCGGCTACACCTTC.

The chain couples TRBV5-1 to TRBJ2-7, with D perhaps given as TRBD1 or TRBD2 (7 bases each). This CDR3 comprises 18 residues. V lost 4 bases and J 2 bases, leaving 25 bases between the germline ends. Germline V gene sequence: CDR1 SGHRS, CDR2 YFSETQ. The DNA of the CDR3 is TGCGCCAGCAGCCTAAAGACGCGGGAGACAGGGAGTACCTACGAGCAGTACTTC. Amino acid sequence: CASSLKTRETGSTYEQYF.

The chain carries TRBV4-1 and TRBJ1-1, with 8 bases that match TRBD1. Germline V gene lookup returns CDR1 MGHRA and CDR2 YSYEKL. The CDR3 consists of 19 residues. J lost 5 bases, V lost 2 bases, and 19 bases had no gene match. CDR3 loop: CASSQPGRRTGKERTEAFF. In DNA form, the CDR3 reads TGCGCCAGCAGCCAACCAGGCAGACGGACAGGGAAGGAGAGAACTGAAGCTTTCTTT.

This sequence joins TRBV30 and TRBJ1-2; D remains ambiguous. Germline CDR1 reads GTSNPN; CDR2 reads SVGIG (reference sequence). CDR3 length equals 13 residues. V was pared by 0 bases and J by 4 bases, with 9 bases between. The CDR3 loop reads CAWSVEVGYGYTF. The CDR3 DNA follows: TGTGCCTGGAGTGTCGAGGTGGGCTATGGCTACACCTTC.

As concerns this clone: The CDR3 end shows no conserved phenylalanine or tryptophan, and so a read error is likely. The DNA is left out, because the CDR3 cannot be placed on it with certainty; the CDR3 is given as TCRdb lists it. CDR3 in amino acids: CASSELLDHSL. V is TRBV6-1 and J is TRBJ1-2. The CDR3 contains 11 residues when both ends are counted. Per germline, CDR1 MNHNS and CDR2 SASEGT.

The J gene is TRBJ1-5, the V gene TRBV28; 7 nucleotides align to TRBD1. The CDR3 sequence is 17 residues long. With V trimmed by 5 bases and J by 0 bases, 10 bases remained unmatched. From germline, CDR1 is MDHEN and CDR2 SYDVKM. In DNA form, the CDR3 reads TGTGCCAGCAGTACCACGTCCAGACAGGGTAGCAATCAGCCCCAGCATTTT. Translating it yields CASSTTSRQGSNQPQHF.

V and J are TRBV27 and TRBJ1-6, with TRBD1 matching over 7 bases. The CDR3 consists of 13 residues. Germline V gene sequence: CDR1 MNHEY, CDR2 SMNVEV (reference sequence). Trimming cost V 5 bases and J 11 bases; bases outside gene matches: 6. In DNA form, the CDR3 reads TGTGCCAGCAGTAAAGATCAGGGGGCACCCCTCCACTTT. Residues: CASSKDQGAPLHF.

This clone was seen just once. The chain links TRBV5-6 to TRBJ1-2, with D possibly TRBD1 on 6 matching bases. The CDR3 spans 13 residues. The germline V gene has CDR1 SGHDT and CDR2 YYEEEE. Trimming took 1 base from V and 6 from J, leaving 10 bases between them. DNA of the CDR3: TGTGCCAGCAGCTTGTGGGGGGCGCATGGCTACACCTTC. Translation: CASSLWGAHGYTF.

This rearrangement joins TRBV30 to TRBJ2-5, with 8 bases identical to TRBD1. This CDR3 is built from 13 residues. Germline V gives CDR1 GTSNPN, CDR2 SVGIG (reference sequence). V was clipped by 7 bases and J by 5 bases; unmatched bases: 9. CDR3 sequence: CALTGAAGETQYF. The CDR3 DNA sequence: TGTGCCTTGACAGGGGCCGCGGGGGAGACCCAGTACTTC.

The chain carries TRBV19 and TRBJ2-5; the match to TRBD2 covers 8 bases. Per the germline V gene, CDR1 is LNHDA and CDR2 is SQIVND (reference sequence). This CDR3 is built from 14 residues. The J segment lost 4 bases and the V segment lost 5 bases, leaving 6 bases of the junction unmatched. This CDR3 reads CASSGQTSVETQYF. CDR3 nucleotide sequence: TGTGCCAGTAGTGGACAGACTAGCGTAGAGACCCAGTACTTC.